This passage covers 6 T cell receptor beta chains from one sample sequenced in a study of molecular identifiers for immune sequencing clone quantification. TCRdb passed the PCR reads through MiXCR, listing each CDR3 protein once. The sample holds some 650,000 distinct CDR3 sequences, about 20% seen once. Sequencing was performed on naive CD8+ T cells from blood, with Jurkat cell RNA spiked in. Subset described: FACS-sorted CD8+CD4-CCR7+CD45RA+ naive T cells. The receptors originated from a human donor in good health. Some libraries in this study had Jurkat cell RNA spiked in.

The sample holds a few counts of this clonotype. The junction and the germline gene differ at one end; a read error may be behind it. The chain is built from TRBV6-5 and TRBJ1-1, with D maybe TRBD1 (5 bases). Germline V gene data show CDR1 as MNHEY and CDR2 as SVGAGI. CDR3 size: 14 residues. The CDR3 sequence is CASNYGGMNTEAFF. In DNA, the CDR3 is TGTGCCAGCAATTACGGGGGGATGAACACTGAAGCTTTCTTT.

V and J are TRBV7-6 and TRBJ2-2, with 12 bases lining up with TRBD2. V dropped 0 bases and J dropped 5; count of bases not matched to a gene: 7. The germline V gene encodes CDR1 SGHVS and CDR2 FNYEAQ. The CDR3 sequence is 18 residues long. CDR3 nucleotide sequence: TGTGCCAGCAGCTTAGCGGCTAGCGGGAGGGATCGAACCGGGGAGCTGTTTTTT. This gives the protein CASSLAASGRDRTGELFF.

For this clonotype: This may be a read error, as it is one base from a much larger clone. The chain carries TRBV5-8 and TRBJ2-3, with 9 bases aligning to TRBD1. The CDR3 spans 16 residues. Germline assignment: CDR1 SGHTS and CDR2 YDEGEE. The CDR3 reads CASCFGTGRKSDTQYF. As DNA, the CDR3 is TGTGCCAGCTGCTTCGGGACAGGGCGCAAGTCGGATACGCAGTATTTT.

This rearrangement joins TRBV20-1 to TRBJ1-5, with TRBD1 identical over 11 bases. This CDR3 has 17 residues. Germline V gene data show CDR1 as DFQATT and CDR2 as SNEGSKA (reference sequence). After removal of 3 bases from V and 6 bases from J, the junction contained 13 bases not matched to a gene. CDR3 sequence reads: CSARGGRGQGVFQPQHF. DNA of the CDR3: TGCAGTGCTAGGGGCGGTAGGGGACAGGGGGTATTTCAGCCCCAGCATTTT.

Many counts were recorded for this clonotype. This chain joins TRBV7-6 and TRBJ2-7; a possible D gene is TRBD2 (5 bases). Trimming removed 3 bases from V and 6 bases from J, with 12 bases in between. Germline assignment: CDR1 SGHVS and CDR2 FNYEAQ. The CDR3 runs 13 residues. Here the CDR3 DNA reads TGTGCCAGCAGCTTTGAGGGTACCGGCGAGCAGTACTTC. Amino acid sequence: CASSFEGTGEQYF.

Concerning this clonotype itself: The junction differs from germline at one of its ends, possibly a read error. The rearrangement joins TRBV7-6 to TRBJ2-5; perhaps TRBD2 as D (6 bases). The germline CDR1 and CDR2 sequences are SGHVS and FNYEAQ. This CDR3 is 13 amino acids long. CDR3 bases: TGTGCCAGCAGCTTAGGGGGGGAAGAGACCCAGCACTTC. Protein: CASSLGGEETQHF.